This is a list of T cell receptor beta chains from one sample in a study of liver allograft versus peripheral blood T cells. In TCRdb, the reads were re-called with MiXCR into one record per CDR3 protein. The table includes a few thousand distinct CDR3 sequences, over 15% detected once. The receptors here all came from a human patient who had a liver transplant. Some T cells here may be from the graft donor. Both conserved end residues are part of each CDR3. Each record gives: CDR3 protein, CDR3 DNA, J gene, CDR3 length, V gene, D gene, clone size. A D gene is named only where the DNA matches it firmly. The size field is filled for only some rows; it gives once, few, many or a size class.

cdr3_aa: CASSYGAKNTEAFF
cdr3_nt: TGTGCCAGCAGCTACGGGGCCAAGAACACTGAAGCTTTCTTT
j_call: TRBJ1-1
cdr3_length: 14
v_call: TRBV5-6
d_call: .
clone_size: .

cdr3_aa: CASSAPGENEKLFF
cdr3_nt: TGTGCCAGCAGCGCCCCGGGGGAGAATGAAAAACTGTTTTTT
j_call: TRBJ1-4
cdr3_length: 14
v_call: TRBV9
d_call: .
clone_size: medium-sized

cdr3_aa: CASSYWRAGDPNYGYTF
cdr3_nt: TGTGCCAGCAGTTACTGGAGGGCAGGAGACCCTAACTATGGCTACACCTTC
j_call: TRBJ1-2
cdr3_length: 17
v_call: TRBV6-5
d_call: .
clone_size: many

cdr3_aa: CASSYSTGGGNTIYF
cdr3_nt: TGTGCCAGCAGTTACTCGACGGGCGGTGGAAACACCATATATTTT
j_call: TRBJ1-3
cdr3_length: 15
v_call: TRBV6-5
d_call: .
clone_size: .

cdr3_aa: CASSLGGLSEAFF
cdr3_nt: TGTGCCAGCAGCTTAGGGGGTCTCTCTGAAGCTTTCTTT
j_call: TRBJ1-1
cdr3_length: 13
v_call: TRBV7-9
d_call: .
clone_size: .

cdr3_aa: CASSLLESSYNEQFF
cdr3_nt: TGTGCCAGCAGTTTACTAGAAAGCTCCTACAATGAGCAGTTCTTC
j_call: TRBJ2-1
cdr3_length: 15
v_call: TRBV27
d_call: .
clone_size: medium-sized

cdr3_aa: CSAQGPTDEQFF
cdr3_nt: TGCAGTGCCCAGGGGCCCACCGATGAGCAGTTCTTC
j_call: TRBJ2-1
cdr3_length: 12
v_call: TRBV20-1
d_call: .
clone_size: few

cdr3_aa: CSARFTGQGYTF
cdr3_nt: TGCAGTGCTAGATTTACAGGGCAGGGCTACACCTTC
j_call: TRBJ1-2
cdr3_length: 12
v_call: TRBV20-1
d_call: .
clone_size: .

cdr3_aa: CASSPGSYEQYF
cdr3_nt: TGTGCCAGCAGTCCGGGCTCCTACGAGCAGTACTTC
j_call: TRBJ2-7
cdr3_length: 12
v_call: TRBV28
d_call: .
clone_size: large

cdr3_aa: CASSLEVRNSPLHF
cdr3_nt: TGTGCCAGCAGCTTAGAGGTTCGGAATTCACCCCTCCACTTT
j_call: TRBJ1-6
cdr3_length: 14
v_call: TRBV7-9
d_call: .
clone_size: medium-sized

cdr3_aa: CASTRQGSLANYGYTF
cdr3_nt: TGTGCCAGCACTCGACAGGGGTCATTAGCTAACTATGGCTACACCTTC
j_call: TRBJ1-2
cdr3_length: 16
v_call: TRBV5-4
d_call: TRBD1
clone_size: medium-sized

cdr3_aa: CASSEGRALTYEQYF
cdr3_nt: TGCGCCAGCAGTGAGGGCCGGGCATTAACCTACGAGCAGTACTTC
j_call: TRBJ2-7
cdr3_length: 15
v_call: TRBV10-1
d_call: .
clone_size: few

cdr3_aa: CSALTGGSYEQYF
cdr3_nt: TGCAGTGCTTTAACGGGGGGTTCCTACGAGCAGTACTTC
j_call: TRBJ2-7
cdr3_length: 13
v_call: TRBV20-1
d_call: TRBD2
clone_size: .

cdr3_aa: CASSDDGSSTDTQYF
cdr3_nt: TGTGCCAGCAGTGATGACGGTTCTAGCACAGATACGCAGTATTTT
j_call: TRBJ2-3
cdr3_length: 15
v_call: TRBV9
d_call: .
clone_size: medium-sized

cdr3_aa: CASSTRASRGNQPQHF
cdr3_nt: TGTGCCAGTAGTACCCGGGCCTCGAGGGGGAATCAGCCCCAGCATTTT
j_call: TRBJ1-5
cdr3_length: 16
v_call: TRBV19
d_call: .
clone_size: medium-sized

cdr3_aa: CASSRGLAGGPEDEQFF
cdr3_nt: TGTGCCAGCAGCCGAGGACTAGCGGGAGGGCCAGAGGATGAGCAGTTCTTC
j_call: TRBJ2-1
cdr3_length: 17
v_call: TRBV27
d_call: TRBD2
clone_size: medium-sized

cdr3_aa: CASSVRDNEDGGPPYEQYF
cdr3_nt: TGTGCCAGCAGCGTGAGGGACAATGAGGATGGGGGACCTCCCTACGAGCAGTACTTC
j_call: TRBJ2-7
cdr3_length: 19
v_call: TRBV9
d_call: .
clone_size: .

cdr3_aa: CASSWPSGERYNEQFF
cdr3_nt: TGTGCCAGCAGTTGGCCTAGCGGGGAACGATACAATGAGCAGTTCTTC
j_call: TRBJ2-1
cdr3_length: 16
v_call: TRBV12-3/TRBV12-4
d_call: TRBD2
clone_size: .

cdr3_aa: CASSPIDSNQPRHF
cdr3_nt: TGTGCCAGCAGCCCAATTGATAGCAATCAGCCCCGGCATTTT
j_call: TRBJ1-5
cdr3_length: 14
v_call: TRBV9
d_call: .
clone_size: .

cdr3_aa: CASSLGPEQFF
cdr3_nt: TGTGCCAGCAGTTTAGGGCCGGAGCAGTTCTTC
j_call: TRBJ2-1
cdr3_length: 11
v_call: TRBV27
d_call: .
clone_size: many

cdr3_aa: CASSYPGHQETQYF
cdr3_nt: TGTGCCAGCAGCTACCCAGGGCACCAAGAGACCCAGTACTTC
j_call: TRBJ2-5
cdr3_length: 14
v_call: TRBV7-9
d_call: .
clone_size: .

cdr3_aa: CASRWTSGLYEQYF
cdr3_nt: TGTGCCAGCAGGTGGACTAGCGGCCTCTACGAGCAGTACTTC
j_call: TRBJ2-7
cdr3_length: 14
v_call: TRBV28
d_call: TRBD2
clone_size: many

cdr3_aa: CASSTLGGAQNIQYF
cdr3_nt: TGTGCCAGCAGCACCTTGGGGGGGGCCCAAAACATTCAGTACTTC
j_call: TRBJ2-4
cdr3_length: 15
v_call: TRBV9
d_call: .
clone_size: large

cdr3_aa: CASSFRAGVNTEAFF
cdr3_nt: TGTGCCAGCAGTTTTAGGGCAGGGGTGAACACTGAAGCTTTCTTT
j_call: TRBJ1-1
cdr3_length: 15
v_call: TRBV27
d_call: .
clone_size: medium-sized

cdr3_aa: CASRASYEQYF
cdr3_nt: TGTGCCAGCAGGGCCTCCTACGAGCAGTACTTC
j_call: TRBJ2-7
cdr3_length: 11
v_call: TRBV27
d_call: .
clone_size: few

cdr3_aa: CAISEVTGSSPLHF
cdr3_nt: TGTGCCATCAGTGAGGTGACAGGGAGTTCACCCCTCCACTTT
j_call: TRBJ1-6
cdr3_length: 14
v_call: TRBV10-3
d_call: TRBD1
clone_size: medium-sized

cdr3_aa: CASSSLYNEQFF
cdr3_nt: TGTGCCAGCAGCTCCCTCTACAATGAGCAGTTCTTC
j_call: TRBJ2-1
cdr3_length: 12
v_call: TRBV11-2
d_call: .
clone_size: .

cdr3_aa: CASSSLPRVQGRGDEQFF
cdr3_nt: TGTGCCAGCAGTTCCCTCCCACGCGTACAGGGGCGCGGGGATGAGCAGTTCTTC
j_call: TRBJ2-1
cdr3_length: 18
v_call: TRBV6-5
d_call: .
clone_size: .

cdr3_aa: CSVPGTGDSYNEQFF
cdr3_nt: TGCAGCGTCCCCGGGACAGGGGACTCCTACAATGAGCAGTTCTTC
j_call: TRBJ2-1
cdr3_length: 15
v_call: TRBV29-1
d_call: TRBD1
clone_size: .

cdr3_aa: CASSSQGQIPYGYTF
cdr3_nt: TGTGCCAGCAGTTCCCAGGGACAGATACCCTATGGCTACACCTTC
j_call: TRBJ1-2
cdr3_length: 15
v_call: TRBV27
d_call: TRBD1
clone_size: medium-sized

cdr3_aa: CATSRIRESYEQYF
cdr3_nt: TGTGCCACCAGCAGAATCAGGGAATCCTACGAGCAGTACTTC
j_call: TRBJ2-7
cdr3_length: 14
v_call: TRBV15
d_call: .
clone_size: medium-sized

cdr3_aa: CASSHPRGEVDTGELFF
cdr3_nt: TGTGCCAGCAGTCACCCCAGGGGCGAGGTGGACACCGGGGAGCTGTTTTTT
j_call: TRBJ2-2
cdr3_length: 17
v_call: TRBV6-6
d_call: .
clone_size: medium-sized

cdr3_aa: CASSPGVELTEAFF
cdr3_nt: TGTGCCAGCAGCCCTGGGGTTGAACTGACTGAAGCTTTCTTT
j_call: TRBJ1-1
cdr3_length: 14
v_call: TRBV6-1
d_call: .
clone_size: large

cdr3_aa: CAWSPPRDTGELFF
cdr3_nt: TGTGCCTGGAGTCCTCCAAGAGACACCGGGGAGCTGTTTTTT
j_call: TRBJ2-2
cdr3_length: 14
v_call: TRBV30
d_call: .
clone_size: few

cdr3_aa: CASSLGAGGYNEQFF
cdr3_nt: TGTGCCAGCAGTTTGGGCGCCGGGGGCTACAATGAGCAGTTCTTC
j_call: TRBJ2-1
cdr3_length: 15
v_call: TRBV12-3/TRBV12-4
d_call: .
clone_size: .

cdr3_aa: CSARDPQFGYEQYF
cdr3_nt: TGCAGTGCTAGAGACCCCCAGTTCGGCTACGAGCAGTACTTC
j_call: TRBJ2-7
cdr3_length: 14
v_call: TRBV20-1
d_call: .
clone_size: .

cdr3_aa: CASSALTGNQPQHF
cdr3_nt: TGTGCCAGCAGCGCGCTAACAGGGAATCAGCCCCAGCATTTT
j_call: TRBJ1-5
cdr3_length: 14
v_call: TRBV28
d_call: .
clone_size: few

cdr3_aa: CSAVRLAGNNEQFF
cdr3_nt: TGCAGCGCTGTACGGCTAGCGGGTAACAATGAGCAGTTCTTC
j_call: TRBJ2-1
cdr3_length: 14
v_call: TRBV29-1
d_call: TRBD2
clone_size: medium-sized

cdr3_aa: CASIRAGGSDGELFF
cdr3_nt: TGTGCCAGCATTCGAGCGGGGGGGTCTGACGGGGAGCTGTTTTTT
j_call: TRBJ2-2
cdr3_length: 15
v_call: TRBV12-3/TRBV12-4
d_call: TRBD2
clone_size: .

cdr3_aa: CASSEVAGGYNEQFF
cdr3_nt: TGTGCCAGCAGTGAAGTAGCGGGGGGGTACAATGAGCAGTTCTTC
j_call: TRBJ2-1
cdr3_length: 15
v_call: TRBV6-1
d_call: TRBD2
clone_size: large